This entry features one T cell receptor (beta chain) sequence. Its cognate antigen is unknown. The source of the sample is a study of cytomegalovirus exposure and HLA in healthy donors. At the level of the study: Earlier work reported 117 million unique TCR beta sequences from 180 million or so T cells.

The study ran its PCR with 60 Vbeta and 13 Jbeta primers. TCRdb keeps only in-frame clones here, not all; method: immunoSEQ multiplex PCR. The table lists 150,000 to 200,000 clones, roughly 87% of them singletons. The V segment lost 8 bases and the J segment 5 bases; nucleotides outside the gene matches: 10. The CDR3 runs to 14 residues. Germline CDR1 SGHNT, CDR2 YYREEE (reference sequence). Study outcomes and limitations: In a later analysis, a missense DCLRE1C variant was linked to TCR beta V- and J-gene trimming. Among TCR sequences, most were rare, though some public TCRs appeared in many donors. The classifier was said to identify cytomegalovirus status with high specificity and sensitivity.

This rearrangement joins TRBV5-4 to TRBJ2-3; TRBD2 agrees at 8 bases. The TCR comes from a woman between 45 and 60 years old in good health and CMV-seronegative. Sample: PBMCs. In DNA form, the CDR3 reads TGTGCCAGTCGGGCGGCGGGGGGCCAAGATACGCAGTATTTT. Translating gives CASRAAGGQDTQYF.